This T cell receptor (beta chain) was recorded in a study of beta chain features in type 1 diabetes. The study, taken as a whole, reports: Shorter TCRB CDR3s, moderately but significantly so, marked every one of the four CD4+ subsets in Type 1 diabetes patients.

A word on this clone: As yet, its antigen is unknown.

Expressed TCRB transcripts were sequenced after all isolated RNA was converted to cDNA. Measured with immunoSEQ multiplex PCR; TCRdb has only the in-frame clones, and not every one. The data hold 240,000 or so clones, with approximately 15% observed a single time. The sequenced material came from naive CD4+ T cells from blood. This clonotype was obtained from a man aged 25 to 45 with type 1 diabetes.

The CDR3 DNA reads as TGTGCCAGCAGCCAGAGAACGAATAGCGGGGGTTCCTCCTACGAGCAGTACTTC. Its protein product is CASSQRTNSGGSSYEQYF. The chain is built from TRBV4-2 and TRBJ2-7; TRBD2 aligns across 9 bases. Germline V gene sequence: CDR1 LGHNA, CDR2 YNFKEQ. V was clipped by 3 bases and J by 0 bases; unmatched bases: 12. The length of the CDR3 is 18 residues.